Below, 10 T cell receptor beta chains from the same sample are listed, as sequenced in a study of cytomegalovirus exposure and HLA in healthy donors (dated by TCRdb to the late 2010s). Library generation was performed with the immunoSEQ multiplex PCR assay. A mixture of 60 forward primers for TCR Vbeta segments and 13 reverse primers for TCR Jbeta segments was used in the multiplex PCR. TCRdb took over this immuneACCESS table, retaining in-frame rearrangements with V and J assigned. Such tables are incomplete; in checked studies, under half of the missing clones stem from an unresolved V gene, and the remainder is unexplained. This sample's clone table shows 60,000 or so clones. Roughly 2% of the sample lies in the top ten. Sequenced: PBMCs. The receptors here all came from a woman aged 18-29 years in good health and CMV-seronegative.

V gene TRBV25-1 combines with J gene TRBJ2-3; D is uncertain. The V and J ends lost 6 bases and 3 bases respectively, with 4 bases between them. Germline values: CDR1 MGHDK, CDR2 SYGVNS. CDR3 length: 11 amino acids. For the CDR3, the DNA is TGTGCCAGCAGCCTGACAGATACGCAGTATTTT. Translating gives CASSLTDTQYF.

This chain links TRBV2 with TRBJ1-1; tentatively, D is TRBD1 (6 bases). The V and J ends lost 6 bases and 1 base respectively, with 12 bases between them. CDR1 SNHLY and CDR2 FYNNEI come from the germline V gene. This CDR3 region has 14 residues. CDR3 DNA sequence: TGTGCCAGCAGAAAGAGGACAGAGAACACTGAAGCTTTCTTT. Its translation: CASRKRTENTEAFF.

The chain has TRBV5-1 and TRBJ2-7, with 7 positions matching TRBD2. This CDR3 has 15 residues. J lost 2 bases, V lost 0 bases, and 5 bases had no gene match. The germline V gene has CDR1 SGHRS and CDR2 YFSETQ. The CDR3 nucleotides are TGCGCCAGCAGCTTGGGACACACTAGCGCCTACGAGCAGTACTTC. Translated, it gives CASSLGHTSAYEQYF. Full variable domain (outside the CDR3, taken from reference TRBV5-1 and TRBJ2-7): KAGVTQTPRYLIKTRGQQVTLSCSPISGHRSVSWYQQTPGQGLQFLFEYFSETQRNKGNFPGRFSGRQFSNSRSEMNVSTLELGDSALYLCASSLGHTSAYEQYFGPGTRLTVT.

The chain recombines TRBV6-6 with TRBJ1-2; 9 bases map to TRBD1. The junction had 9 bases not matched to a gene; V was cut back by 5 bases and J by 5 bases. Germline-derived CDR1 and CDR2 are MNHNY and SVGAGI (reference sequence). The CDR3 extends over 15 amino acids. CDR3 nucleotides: TGTGCCAGCAGTCCCCCCCGGGACAGGGAATATGGCTACACCTTC. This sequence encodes CASSPPRDREYGYTF.

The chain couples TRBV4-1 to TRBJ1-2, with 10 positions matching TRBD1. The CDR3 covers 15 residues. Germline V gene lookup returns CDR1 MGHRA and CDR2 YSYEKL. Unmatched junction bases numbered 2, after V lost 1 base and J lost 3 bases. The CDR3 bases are TGCGCCAGCAGCCAAGGACAGGGGGCTGACTATGGCTACACCTTC. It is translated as CASSQGQGADYGYTF.

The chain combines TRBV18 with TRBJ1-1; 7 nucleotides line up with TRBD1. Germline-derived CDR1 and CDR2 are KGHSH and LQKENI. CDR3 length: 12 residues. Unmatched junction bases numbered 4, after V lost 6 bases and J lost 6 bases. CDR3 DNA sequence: TGTGCCAGCTCGGCGACAGGGCCTGAAGCTTTCTTT. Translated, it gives CASSATGPEAFF.

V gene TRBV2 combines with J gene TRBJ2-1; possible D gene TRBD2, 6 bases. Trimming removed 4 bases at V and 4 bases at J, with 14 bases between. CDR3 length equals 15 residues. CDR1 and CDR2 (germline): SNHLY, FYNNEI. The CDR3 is CASSGGGTQYNEQFF. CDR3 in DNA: TGTGCCAGCAGTGGGGGCGGGACGCAATACAATGAGCAGTTCTTC. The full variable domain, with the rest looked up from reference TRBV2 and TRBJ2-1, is EPEVTQTPSHQVTQMGQEVILRCVPISNHLYFYWYRQILGQKVEFLVSFYNNEISEKSEIFDDQFSVERPDGSNFTLKIRSTKLEDSAMYFCASSGGGTQYNEQFFGPGTRLTVL.

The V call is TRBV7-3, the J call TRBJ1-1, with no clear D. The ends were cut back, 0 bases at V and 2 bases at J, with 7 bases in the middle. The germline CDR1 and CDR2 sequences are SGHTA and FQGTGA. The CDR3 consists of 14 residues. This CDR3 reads CASSLTAGNTEAFF. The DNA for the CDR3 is TGTGCCAGCAGCTTAACGGCGGGCAACACTGAAGCTTTCTTT. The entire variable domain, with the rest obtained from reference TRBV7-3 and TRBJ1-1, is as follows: GAGVSQTPSNKVTEKGKYVELRCDPISGHTALYWYRQSLGQGPEFLIYFQGTGAADDSGLPNDRFFAVRPEGSVSTLKIQRTERGDSAVYLCASSLTAGNTEAFFGQGTRLTVV.

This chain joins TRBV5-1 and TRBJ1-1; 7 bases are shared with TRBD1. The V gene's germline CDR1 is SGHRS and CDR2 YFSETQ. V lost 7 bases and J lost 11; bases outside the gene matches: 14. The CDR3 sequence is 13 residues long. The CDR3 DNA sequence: TGCGCCAGCCGGACGACAGGGAGCGTCGGGGCTTTCTTT. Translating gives CASRTTGSVGAFF. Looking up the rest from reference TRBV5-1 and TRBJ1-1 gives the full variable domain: KAGVTQTPRYLIKTRGQQVTLSCSPISGHRSVSWYQQTPGQGLQFLFEYFSETQRNKGNFPGRFSGRQFSNSRSEMNVSTLELGDSALYLCASRTTGSVGAFFGQGTRLTVV.

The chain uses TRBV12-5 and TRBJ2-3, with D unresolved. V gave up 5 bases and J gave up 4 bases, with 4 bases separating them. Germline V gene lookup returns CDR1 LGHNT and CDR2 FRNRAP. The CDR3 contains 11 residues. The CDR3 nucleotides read TGTGCTAGTGGTGAGGCAGATACGCAGTATTTT. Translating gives CASGEADTQYF.